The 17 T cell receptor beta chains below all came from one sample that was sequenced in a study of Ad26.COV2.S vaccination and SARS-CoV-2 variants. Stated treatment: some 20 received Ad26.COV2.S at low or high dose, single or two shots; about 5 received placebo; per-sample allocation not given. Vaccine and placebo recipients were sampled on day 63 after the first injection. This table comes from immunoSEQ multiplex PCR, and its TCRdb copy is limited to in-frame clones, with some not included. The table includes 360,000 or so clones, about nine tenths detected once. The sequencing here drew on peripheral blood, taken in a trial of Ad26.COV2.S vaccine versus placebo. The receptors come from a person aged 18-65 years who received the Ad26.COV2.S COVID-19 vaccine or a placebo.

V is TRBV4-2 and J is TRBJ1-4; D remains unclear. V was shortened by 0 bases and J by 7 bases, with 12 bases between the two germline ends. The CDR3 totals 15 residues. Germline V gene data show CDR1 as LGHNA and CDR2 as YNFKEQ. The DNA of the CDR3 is TGTGCCAGCAGCCAAGAAACAGCTAGTTTTGAAAAACTGTTTTTT. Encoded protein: CASSQETASFEKLFF.

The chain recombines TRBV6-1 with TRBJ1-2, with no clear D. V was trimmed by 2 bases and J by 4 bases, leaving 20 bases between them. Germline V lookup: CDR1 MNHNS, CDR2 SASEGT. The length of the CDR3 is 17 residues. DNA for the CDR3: TGTGCCAGCAGTGAAAGTGGTAGGGTCAGGTTGGGCTATGGCTACACCTTC. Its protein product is CASSESGRVRLGYGYTF.

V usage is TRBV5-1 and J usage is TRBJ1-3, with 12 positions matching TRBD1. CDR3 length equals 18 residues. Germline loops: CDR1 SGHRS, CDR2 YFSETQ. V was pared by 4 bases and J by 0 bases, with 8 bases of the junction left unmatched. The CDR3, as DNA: TGCGCCAGCAGCGTGACAGGGACAGGGGGCTCCTCTGGAAACACCATATATTTT. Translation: CASSVTGTGGSSGNTIYF.

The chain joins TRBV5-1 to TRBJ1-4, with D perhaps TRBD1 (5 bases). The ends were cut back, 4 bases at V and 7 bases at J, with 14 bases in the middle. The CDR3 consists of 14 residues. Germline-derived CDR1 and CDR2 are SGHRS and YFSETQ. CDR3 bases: TGCGCCAGCAGCCCCCCGGGGGAAGTTGAAAAACTGTTTTTT. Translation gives CASSPPGEVEKLFF.

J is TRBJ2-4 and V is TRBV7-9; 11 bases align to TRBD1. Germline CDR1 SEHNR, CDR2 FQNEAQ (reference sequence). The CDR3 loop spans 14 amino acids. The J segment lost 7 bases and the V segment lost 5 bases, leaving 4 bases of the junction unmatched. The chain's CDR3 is CASSPWTGGNIQYF. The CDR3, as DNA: TGTGCCAGCAGCCCCTGGACAGGGGGCAACATTCAGTACTTC. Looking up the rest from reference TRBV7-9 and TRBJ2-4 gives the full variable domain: DTGVSQNPRHKITKRGQNVTFRCDPISEHNRLYWYRQTLGQGPEFLTYFQNEAQLEKSRLLSDRFSAERPKGSFSTLEIQRTEQGDSAMYLCASSPWTGGNIQYFGAGTRLSVL.

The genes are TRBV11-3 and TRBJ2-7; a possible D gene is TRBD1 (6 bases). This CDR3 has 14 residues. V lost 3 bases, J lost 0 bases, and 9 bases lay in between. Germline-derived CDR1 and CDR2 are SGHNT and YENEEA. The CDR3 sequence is CASSLTGASYEQYF. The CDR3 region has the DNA TGTGCCAGCAGCTTGACAGGTGCCTCCTACGAGCAGTACTTC.

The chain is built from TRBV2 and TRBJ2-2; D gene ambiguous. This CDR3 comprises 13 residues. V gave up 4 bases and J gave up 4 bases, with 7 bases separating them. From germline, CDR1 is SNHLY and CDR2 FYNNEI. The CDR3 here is CASSVSSTGELFF. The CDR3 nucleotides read TGTGCCAGCAGTGTAAGCTCCACCGGGGAGCTGTTTTTT.

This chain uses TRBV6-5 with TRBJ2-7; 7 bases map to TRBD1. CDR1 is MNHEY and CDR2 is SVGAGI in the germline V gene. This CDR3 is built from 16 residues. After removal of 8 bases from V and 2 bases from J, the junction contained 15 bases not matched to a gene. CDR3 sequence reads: CASCWGPDRVPYEQYF. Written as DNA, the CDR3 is TGTGCCAGCTGTTGGGGACCCGACAGGGTCCCCTACGAGCAGTACTTC.

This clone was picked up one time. CDR3 nucleotides: TGCGCCAGCAGTGTGGACAGCTCCTACGAGCAGTACTTC. It specifies CASSVDSSYEQYF. This sequence joins TRBV10-2 and TRBJ2-7, with D possibly TRBD1 on 6 matching bases. The ends were cut back, 4 bases at V and 0 bases at J, with 7 bases in the middle. The CDR3 loop spans 13 amino acids. CDR1 and CDR2 (germline): WSHSY, SAAADI.

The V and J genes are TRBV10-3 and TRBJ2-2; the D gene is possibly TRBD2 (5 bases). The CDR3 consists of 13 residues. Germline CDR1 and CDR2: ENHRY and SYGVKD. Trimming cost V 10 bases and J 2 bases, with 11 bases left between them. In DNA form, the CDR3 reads TGTGCCAACGGGAACGCCAACACCGGGGAGCTGTTTTTT. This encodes CANGNANTGELFF.

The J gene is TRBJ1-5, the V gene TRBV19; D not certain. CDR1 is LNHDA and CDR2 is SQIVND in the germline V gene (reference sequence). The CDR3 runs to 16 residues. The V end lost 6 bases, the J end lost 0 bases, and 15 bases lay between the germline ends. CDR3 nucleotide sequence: TGTGCCAGTAGGTGGGTTGGACGGACTAGCAATCAGCCCCAGCATTTT. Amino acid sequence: CASRWVGRTSNQPQHF.

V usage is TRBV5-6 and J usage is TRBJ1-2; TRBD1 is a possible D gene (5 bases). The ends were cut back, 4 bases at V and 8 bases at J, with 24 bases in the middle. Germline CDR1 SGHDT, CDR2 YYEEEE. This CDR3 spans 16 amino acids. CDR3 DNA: TGTGCCAGCAGCGTACCCGGGACGGGCTATGATCGGGGCTACACCTTC. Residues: CASSVPGTGYDRGYTF.

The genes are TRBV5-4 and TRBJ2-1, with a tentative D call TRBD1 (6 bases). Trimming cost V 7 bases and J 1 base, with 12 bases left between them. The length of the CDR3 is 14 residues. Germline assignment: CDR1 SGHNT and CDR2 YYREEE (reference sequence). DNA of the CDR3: TGTGCCAGCTCCTTAGGGGGTTCCTACAATGAGCAGTTCTTC. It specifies CASSLGGSYNEQFF.

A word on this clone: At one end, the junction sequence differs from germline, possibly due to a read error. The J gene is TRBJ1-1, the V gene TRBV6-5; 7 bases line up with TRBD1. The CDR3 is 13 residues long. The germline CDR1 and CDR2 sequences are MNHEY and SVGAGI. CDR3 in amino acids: CASRYGQATEAFF. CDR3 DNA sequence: TGTGCCAGCAGATATGGACAGGCGACTGAGGCTTTCTTT.

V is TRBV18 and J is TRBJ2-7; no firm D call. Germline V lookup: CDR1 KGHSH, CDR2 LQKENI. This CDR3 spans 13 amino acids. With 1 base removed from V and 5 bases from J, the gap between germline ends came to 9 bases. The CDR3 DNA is TGTGCCAGCTCACCACTAGGGATCCACGAGCAGTACTTC. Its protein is CASSPLGIHEQYF. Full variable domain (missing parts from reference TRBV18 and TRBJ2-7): NAGVMQNPRHLVRRRGQEARLRCSPMKGHSHVYWYRQLPEEGLKFMVYLQKENIIDESGMPKERFSAEFPKEGPSILRIQQVVRGDSAAYFCASSPLGIHEQYFGPGTRLTVT.

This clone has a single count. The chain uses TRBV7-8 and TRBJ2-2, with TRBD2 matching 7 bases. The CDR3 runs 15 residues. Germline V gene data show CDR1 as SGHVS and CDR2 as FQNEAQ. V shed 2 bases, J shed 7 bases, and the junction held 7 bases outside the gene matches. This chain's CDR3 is CASSLQRGYDGELFF. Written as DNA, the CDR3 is TGTGCCAGCAGCTTACAGCGGGGATATGACGGGGAGCTGTTTTTT.

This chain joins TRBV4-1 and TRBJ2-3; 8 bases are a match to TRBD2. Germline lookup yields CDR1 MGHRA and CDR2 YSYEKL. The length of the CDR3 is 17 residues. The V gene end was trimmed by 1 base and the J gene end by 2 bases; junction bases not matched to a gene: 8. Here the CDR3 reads CASSQVLSGGSTDTQYF. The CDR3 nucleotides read TGCGCCAGCAGCCAAGTTCTAAGCGGGGGTTCCACAGATACGCAGTATTTT.